Sequencing of this T cell receptor (beta chain) was carried out in a study of Ad26.COV2.S vaccination and SARS-CoV-2 variants. Study-level results: Vaccinees showed greater spike-specific TCR breadth than placebo recipients. Similar non-spike TCR breadth was seen in vaccine and placebo recipients. The TCR breadth and depth analyses may have produced an underestimate of total T cell responses.

Note on this clone: No antigen is known for it.

Assay used: immunoSEQ multiplex PCR; TCRdb lists only in-frame clones, some missing. The sample carries about 350,000 clones, 92% recorded once. V dropped 4 bases and J dropped 0; count of bases not matched to a gene: 6. The CDR3 sequence is 15 residues long. CDR1 is SGDLS and CDR2 is YYNGEE in the germline V gene. The clonotype was recovered from a human donor who had recovered from COVID-19. This sample comprised peripheral blood, obtained after recovery from COVID-19. V gene TRBV9 combines with J gene TRBJ2-7; TRBD1 matches at 8 bases. DNA of the CDR3: TGTGCCAGCAGCAACGGACAGGGACTCTCCTACGAGCAGTACTTC. It encodes CASSNGQGLSYEQYF.